This T cell receptor (beta chain) was obtained from a study of T cells after yellow fever vaccination. Study-wide background: Libraries from low-cell-number fractions were prepared with the SMART-Seq v4 Ultra Low Input RNA kit. Study-wide findings and caveats: Primary-vaccination clones mostly resurfaced post-booster (96% CD4, just under 90% CD8). Abundant clonotypes from the bulk population could have been carried over as contaminants into FACS-sorted repertoires.

UMIs were added to TCR cDNA along with a universal primer site when it was made by 5'RACE template switching. TCRdb used MiXCR to reprocess the 5' RACE reads, holding one entry per CDR3 protein. The data contain 610,000 or so distinct CDR3 sequences, approximately 13% of them singletons. This clonotype was seen a few times. Its antigen remains unknown. The germline V gene encodes CDR1 DFQATT and CDR2 SNEGSKA (reference sequence). This CDR3 is 13 amino acids long. The germline V and J ends were trimmed by 6 bases and 3 bases, with 15 bases remaining between them. Here the sequenced sample was PBMCs, taken on the day of the yellow fever booster vaccination. This sequence originates from a man aged 30 to 45 who received the YFV17D yellow fever vaccine. This chain links TRBV20-1 with TRBJ2-7; no clear D gene. This CDR3 reads CSASRGVGYEQYF. DNA of the CDR3: TGCAGTGCCTCCCGTGGGGTGGGCTACGAGCAGTACTTC.